The next 7 T cell receptor beta chains were all read from a single sample in a study of low-dose radiotherapy and immunotherapy resistance in tumors. TCRs were amplified for approximately 21 PCR cycles with a constant-region primer and V-primer adapter. TCRdb re-analysed the reads in MiXCR, keeping a single row per CDR3 protein. The sample includes tens of thousands of distinct CDR3 sequences, approximately 31% of them seen just once. Time point in this sample: after trial treatment. Indicated treatment: LDRT plus nivolumab, ipilimumab, low-dose cyclophosphamide and aspirin (RACIN trial). The source was PBMCs, collected after low-dose radiotherapy plus immunotherapy. Every receptor here comes from a male donor with rectosigmoid adenocarcinoma.

Concerning this clonotype: One junction end disagrees with the germline gene, perhaps due to a read error. This rearrangement joins TRBV28 to TRBJ1-6; D gene ambiguous. CDR3 length: 15 residues. Germline V gene data show CDR1 as MDHEN and CDR2 as SYDVKM. The CDR3 DNA follows: TGTGCCAGCAGTCTCCGAGAAGGATTTAATTCAGCCCTCCACTTT. This encodes CASSLREGFNSALHF.

The V and J genes are TRBV20-1 and TRBJ2-1; 12 bases agree with TRBD2. Germline-derived CDR1 and CDR2 are DFQATT and SNEGSKA (reference sequence). CDR3 length: 14 residues. Germline trimming cut 4 bases from V and 3 bases from J; bases unmatched to any gene: 1. CDR3 protein: CSAKTSGSYNEQFF. The CDR3 DNA reads TGCAGTGCTAAGACTAGCGGGAGCTACAATGAGCAGTTCTTC.

This chain joins TRBV7-8 and TRBJ2-1, with TRBD1 matching over 7 bases. Germline loops: CDR1 SGHVS, CDR2 FQNEAQ. Germline trimming cut 3 bases from V and 7 bases from J; bases unmatched to any gene: 3. The CDR3 is 13 amino acids. The CDR3 nucleotides read TGTGCCAGCAGCTTCGGCAGGGGGAATGAGCAGTTCTTC. As protein: CASSFGRGNEQFF.

The table lists this clonotype with many counts. The J gene is TRBJ2-3, the V gene TRBV20-1; D not certain. Germline CDR1 DFQATT, CDR2 SNEGSKA (reference sequence). The length of the CDR3 is 14 residues. The CDR3 is CSPGVLSRTDTQYF. The CDR3 coding sequence is TGCAGCCCTGGCGTCCTTAGCCGCACAGATACGCAGTATTTT.

The sample holds many counts of this clonotype. The chain recombines TRBV18 with TRBJ1-5; a possible D gene is TRBD1 (5 bases). Germline values: CDR1 KGHSH, CDR2 LQKENI. V lost 1 base and J lost 8, with 15 bases in between. The CDR3 extends over 15 amino acids. CDR3 bases: TGTGCCAGCTCACCACTAGGCAGGGATCAAGAGCCCCAGCATTTT. This gives the protein CASSPLGRDQEPQHF.

This clonotype was seen ten or more times. CDR3 protein: CASSYEGRRHVAPFLYEQYF. CDR3 nucleotide sequence: TGTGCCAGCAGCTACGAGGGGAGGAGGCATGTAGCCCCATTTCTCTACGAGCAGTACTTC. V and J are TRBV21-1 and TRBJ2-7; TRBD2 reflects the table's D call only, with no check against the DNA. TRBV21-1 is annotated as a pseudogene. The CDR3 sequence is 20 residues long.

This clonotype was seen repeatedly, ten times or more. J is TRBJ1-6 and V is TRBV23-1; no clear D. TRBV23-1 is known as an ORF, though its function is uncertain. CDR3 length: 13 residues. V was pared by 0 bases and J by 7 bases, with 4 bases between. The CDR3 is CASSQSRNSPLHF. Here the CDR3 DNA reads TGCGCCAGCAGTCAATCTCGGAATTCACCCCTCCACTTT.